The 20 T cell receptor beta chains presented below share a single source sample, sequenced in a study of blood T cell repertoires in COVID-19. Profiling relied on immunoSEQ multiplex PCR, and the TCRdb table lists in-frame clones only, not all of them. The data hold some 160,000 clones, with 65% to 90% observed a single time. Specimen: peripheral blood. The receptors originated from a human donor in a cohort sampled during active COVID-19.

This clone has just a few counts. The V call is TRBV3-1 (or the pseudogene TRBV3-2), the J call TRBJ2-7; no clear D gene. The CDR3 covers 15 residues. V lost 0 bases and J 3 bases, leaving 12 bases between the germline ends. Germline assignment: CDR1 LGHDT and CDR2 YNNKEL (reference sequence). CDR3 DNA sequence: TGTGCCAGCAGCCAAGATCTCCTAGAGGTCTACGAGCAGTACTTC. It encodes CASSQDLLEVYEQYF.

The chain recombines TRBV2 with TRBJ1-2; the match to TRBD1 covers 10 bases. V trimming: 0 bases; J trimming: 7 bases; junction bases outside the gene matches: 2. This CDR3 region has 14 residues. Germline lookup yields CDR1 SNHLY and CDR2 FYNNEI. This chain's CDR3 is CASSEAGTGAGYTF. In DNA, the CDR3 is TGTGCCAGCAGTGAAGCCGGGACAGGGGCTGGCTACACCTTC.

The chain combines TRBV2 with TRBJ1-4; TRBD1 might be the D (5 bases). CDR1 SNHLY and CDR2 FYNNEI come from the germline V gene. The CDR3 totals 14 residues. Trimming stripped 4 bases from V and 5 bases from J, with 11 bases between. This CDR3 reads CASSAGFGNEKLFF. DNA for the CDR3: TGTGCCAGCAGTGCAGGGTTCGGAAATGAAAAACTGTTTTTT.

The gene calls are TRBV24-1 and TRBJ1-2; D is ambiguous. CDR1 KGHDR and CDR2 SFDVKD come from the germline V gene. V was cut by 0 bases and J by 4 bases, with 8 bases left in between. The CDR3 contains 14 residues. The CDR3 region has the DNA TGTGCCACCAGTGATTTGCTGGGAGTCTATGGCTACACCTTC. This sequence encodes CATSDLLGVYGYTF.

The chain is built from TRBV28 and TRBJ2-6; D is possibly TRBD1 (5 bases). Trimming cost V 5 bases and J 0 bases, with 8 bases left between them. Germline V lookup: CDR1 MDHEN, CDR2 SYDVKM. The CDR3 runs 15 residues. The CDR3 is CASSPDSSGANVLTF. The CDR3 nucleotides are TGTGCCAGCAGTCCCGACAGCTCTGGGGCCAACGTCCTGACTTTC.

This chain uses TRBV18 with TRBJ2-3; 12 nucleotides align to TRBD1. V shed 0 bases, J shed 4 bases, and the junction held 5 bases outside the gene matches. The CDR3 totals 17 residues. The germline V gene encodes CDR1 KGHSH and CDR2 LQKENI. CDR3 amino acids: CASSPPRGTGGADTQYF. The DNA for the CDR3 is TGTGCCAGCTCACCACCCCGCGGGACAGGGGGCGCAGATACGCAGTATTTT. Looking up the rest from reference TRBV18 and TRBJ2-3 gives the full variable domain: NAGVMQNPRHLVRRRGQEARLRCSPMKGHSHVYWYRQLPEEGLKFMVYLQKENIIDESGMPKERFSAEFPKEGPSILRIQQVVRGDSAAYFCASSPPRGTGGADTQYFGPGTRLTVL.

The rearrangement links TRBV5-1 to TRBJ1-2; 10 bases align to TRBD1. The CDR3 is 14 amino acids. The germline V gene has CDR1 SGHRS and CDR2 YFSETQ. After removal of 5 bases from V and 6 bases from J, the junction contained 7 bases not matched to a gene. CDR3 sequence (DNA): TGCGCCAGCAGGTCGGGACAGGGGTTGGATGGCTACACCTTC. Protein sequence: CASRSGQGLDGYTF.

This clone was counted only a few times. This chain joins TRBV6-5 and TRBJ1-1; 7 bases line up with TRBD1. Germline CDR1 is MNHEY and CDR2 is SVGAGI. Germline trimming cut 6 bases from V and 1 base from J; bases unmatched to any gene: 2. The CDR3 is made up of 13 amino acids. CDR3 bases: TGTGCCAGCAGGAGACAGGGGAACACTGAAGCTTTCTTT. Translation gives CASRRQGNTEAFF.

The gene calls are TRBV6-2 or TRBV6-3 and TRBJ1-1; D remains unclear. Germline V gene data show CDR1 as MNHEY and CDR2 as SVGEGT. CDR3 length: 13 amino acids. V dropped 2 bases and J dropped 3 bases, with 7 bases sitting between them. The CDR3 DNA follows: TGTGCCAGCAGTTACCAGGAATACACTGAAGCTTTCTTT. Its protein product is CASSYQEYTEAFF.

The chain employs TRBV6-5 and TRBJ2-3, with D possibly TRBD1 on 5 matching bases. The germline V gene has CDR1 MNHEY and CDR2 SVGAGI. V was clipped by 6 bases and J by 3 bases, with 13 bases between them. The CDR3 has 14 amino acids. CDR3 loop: CASSVTGQTDTQYF. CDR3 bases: TGTGCCAGCAGCGTTACAGGCCAAACAGATACGCAGTATTTT.

The CDR3 spells CASRDIFYGYTF. The CDR3 DNA sequence: TGCGCCAGCAGGGACATATTCTATGGCTACACCTTC. The chain combines TRBV10-1 with TRBJ1-2; D is possibly TRBD1 (5 bases). The V and J ends lost 6 bases and 4 bases respectively, with 9 bases between them. This CDR3 is 12 amino acids long. The germline CDR1 and CDR2 sequences are WNHNN and SYGVQD (reference sequence).

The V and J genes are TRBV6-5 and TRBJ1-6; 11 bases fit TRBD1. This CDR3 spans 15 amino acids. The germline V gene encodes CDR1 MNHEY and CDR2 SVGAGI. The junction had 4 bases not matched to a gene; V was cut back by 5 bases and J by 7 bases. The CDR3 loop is CASSIGTGGNSPLHF. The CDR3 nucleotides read TGTGCCAGCAGTATTGGGACAGGGGGGAATTCACCCCTCCACTTT.

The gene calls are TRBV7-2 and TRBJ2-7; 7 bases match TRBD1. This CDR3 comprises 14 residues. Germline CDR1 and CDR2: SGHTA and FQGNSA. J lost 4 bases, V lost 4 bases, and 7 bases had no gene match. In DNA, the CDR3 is TGTGCCAGCAGCTCAAGACAGGGTCAGTACGAGCAGTACTTC. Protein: CASSSRQGQYEQYF. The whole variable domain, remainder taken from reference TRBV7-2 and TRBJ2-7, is GAGVSQSPSNKVTEKGKDVELRCDPISGHTALYWYRQSLGQGLEFLIYFQGNSAPDKSGLPSDRFSAERTGGSVSTLTIQRTQQEDSAVYLCASSSRQGQYEQYFGPGTRLTVT.

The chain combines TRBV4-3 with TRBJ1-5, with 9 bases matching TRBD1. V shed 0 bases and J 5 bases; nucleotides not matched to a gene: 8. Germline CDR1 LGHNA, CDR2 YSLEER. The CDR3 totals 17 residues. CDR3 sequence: CASSQEIQGARDQPQHF. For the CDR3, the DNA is TGCGCCAGCAGCCAAGAGATACAGGGGGCAAGGGATCAGCCCCAGCATTTT.

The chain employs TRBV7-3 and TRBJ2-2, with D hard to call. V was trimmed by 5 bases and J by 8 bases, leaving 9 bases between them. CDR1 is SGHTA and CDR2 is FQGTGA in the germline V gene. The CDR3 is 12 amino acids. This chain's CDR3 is CASSPQLGELFF. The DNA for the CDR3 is TGTGCCAGCAGCCCGCAGTTAGGGGAGCTGTTTTTT. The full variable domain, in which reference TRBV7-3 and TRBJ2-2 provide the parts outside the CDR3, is GAGVSQTPSNKVTEKGKYVELRCDPISGHTALYWYRQSLGQGPEFLIYFQGTGAADDSGLPNDRFFAVRPEGSVSTLKIQRTERGDSAVYLCASSPQLGELFFGEGSRLTVL.

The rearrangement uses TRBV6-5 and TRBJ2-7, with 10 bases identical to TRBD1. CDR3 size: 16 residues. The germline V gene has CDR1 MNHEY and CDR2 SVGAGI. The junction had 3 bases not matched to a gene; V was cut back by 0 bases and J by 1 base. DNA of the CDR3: TGTGCCAGCAGTTACTCCCGGGACAGGGGTTCCTACGAGCAGTACTTC. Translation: CASSYSRDRGSYEQYF.

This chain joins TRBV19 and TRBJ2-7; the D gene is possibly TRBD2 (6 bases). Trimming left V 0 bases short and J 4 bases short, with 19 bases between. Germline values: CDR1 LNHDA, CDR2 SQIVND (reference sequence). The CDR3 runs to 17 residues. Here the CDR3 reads CASSIDSAGPGAYEQYF. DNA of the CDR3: TGTGCCAGTAGTATAGACAGCGCGGGGCCGGGCGCGTACGAGCAGTACTTC.

The CDR3 DNA reads as TGTGCCAGCAGCTCGGGTGGCCAAGAGACCCAGTACTTC. This gives the protein CASSSGGQETQYF. V gene TRBV11-3 combines with J gene TRBJ2-5; D is ambiguous. V lost 4 bases to trimming and J lost 1 base, with 7 bases between them. The germline V gene has CDR1 SGHNT and CDR2 YENEEA. There are 13 residues in the CDR3.

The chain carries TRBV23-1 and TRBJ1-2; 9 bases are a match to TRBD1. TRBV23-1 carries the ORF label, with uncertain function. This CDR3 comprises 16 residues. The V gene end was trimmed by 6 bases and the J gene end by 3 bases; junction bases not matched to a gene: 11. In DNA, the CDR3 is TGCGCCAGCAGCCTTTCCACAGGGGGCGCGGACTATGGCTACACCTTC. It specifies CASSLSTGGADYGYTF.

For the CDR3, the DNA is TGTGCCAGCCGTCGGACAGGGGGCCAGCCCCAGCATTTT. Translating gives CASRRTGGQPQHF. The V call is TRBV28, the J call TRBJ1-5; the match to TRBD1 covers 11 bases. CDR1 and CDR2 (germline): MDHEN, SYDVKM. The CDR3 runs to 13 residues. The junction had 4 bases not matched to a gene; V was cut back by 8 bases and J by 7 bases.